The 30 T cell receptor beta chains in this list originate from one sample, sequenced in a study of cytomegalovirus exposure and HLA in healthy donors. 13 Jbeta primers and 60 Vbeta primers were used for the PCR. Assay used: immunoSEQ multiplex PCR; TCRdb lists only in-frame clones, some missing. The sample contains some 220,000 clones, more than 85% of which appear only once. Sequencing was done on a sample of PBMCs. All receptors derive from a woman between 18 and 30 years old in good health and CMV-seronegative.

The chain has TRBV5-4 and TRBJ1-6; TRBD1 matches 8 bases. The CDR3 loop spans 14 amino acids. Per the germline V gene, CDR1 is SGHNT and CDR2 is YYREEE (reference sequence). The ends lost 4 bases at V and 7 bases at J; junction bases unmatched: 4. The DNA for the CDR3 is TGTGCCAGCAGCCCGGACAGGGCAAATTCACCCCTCCACTTT. Translation: CASSPDRANSPLHF.

This chain joins TRBV7-2 and TRBJ2-5; TRBD2 is a possible D gene (6 bases). V was cut by 2 bases and J by 1 base, with 17 bases left in between. Germline CDR1 and CDR2: SGHTA and FQGNSA. The length of the CDR3 is 17 residues. CDR3 coding DNA: TGTGCCAGCAGCTTATGGAGAGAGCGGGTAACCCAAGAGACCCAGTACTTC. Translation: CASSLWRERVTQETQYF.

The chain combines TRBV4-3 with TRBJ1-1; D is uncertain. The V gene lost 2 bases and the J gene lost 6 bases, with 13 bases spanning the gap. The CDR3 loop spans 14 amino acids. Per germline, CDR1 LGHNA and CDR2 YSLEER. The CDR3 protein is CASSQRDSGSEAFF. As DNA, the CDR3 is TGCGCCAGCAGCCAAAGGGATTCGGGGTCTGAAGCTTTCTTT.

This sequence joins TRBV19 and TRBJ1-1, with 7 bases that match TRBD1. After removal of 1 base from V and 0 bases from J, the junction contained 5 bases not matched to a gene. This CDR3 comprises 16 residues. Per germline, CDR1 LNHDA and CDR2 SQIVND (reference sequence). The CDR3 DNA reads TGTGCCAGTAGTATAGTAGGGGGCCCAATGAACACTGAAGCTTTCTTT. As protein: CASSIVGGPMNTEAFF.

The chain employs TRBV4-3 and TRBJ2-7, with TRBD2 identical over 13 bases. The CDR3 is made up of 19 amino acids. Germline V CDR1 and CDR2: LGHNA, YSLEER. Losses at the gene ends were 0 bases for V and 2 bases for J; bases not matched to a gene: 10. This CDR3 is CASSQDRGETSGRTYEQYF. The CDR3 nucleotides are TGCGCCAGCAGCCAAGATCGAGGGGAGACTAGCGGGAGGACCTACGAGCAGTACTTC.

The V call is TRBV21-1, the J call TRBJ2-3; the D call in the table, TRBD2, was not verified against the DNA. TRBV21-1 constitutes a pseudogene. The CDR3 loop spans 16 amino acids. The CDR3 region has the DNA TGTGCCGGCTCGGGGACTAGCGGGGGTAGCACAGATACGCAGTATTTT. Amino acid sequence: CAGSGTSGGSTDTQYF.

This chain connects TRBV27 to TRBJ2-3, with 7 bases that match TRBD2. The CDR3 sequence is 13 residues long. The trim removed 10 bases at V and 1 base at J, leaving 5 bases unmatched. The V gene's germline CDR1 is MNHEY and CDR2 SMNVEV (reference sequence). In DNA, the CDR3 is TGTGCCACCTCGACTAGCCGCACAGATACGCAGTATTTT. Residues: CATSTSRTDTQYF.

The V and J genes are TRBV5-1 and TRBJ2-1, with 7 bases fitting TRBD1. Germline lookup yields CDR1 SGHRS and CDR2 YFSETQ. The CDR3 spans 18 residues. V lost 0 bases to trimming and J lost 2 bases; unmatched junction nucleotides: 11. The CDR3 is CASSLAPAGTDTYNEQFF. DNA of the CDR3: TGCGCCAGCAGCTTGGCTCCGGCCGGGACAGATACCTACAATGAGCAGTTCTTC.

The genes are TRBV5-1 and TRBJ1-1; no clear D. This CDR3 is 14 amino acids long. Trimming cost V 0 bases and J 2 bases, with 8 bases left between them. Germline lookup yields CDR1 SGHRS and CDR2 YFSETQ. In DNA, the CDR3 is TGCGCCAGCAGCTTGGGCGGGATTAACACTGAAGCTTTCTTT. It specifies CASSLGGINTEAFF.

This clone was observed a single time. V and J are TRBV18 and TRBJ2-1, with TRBD1 matching over 8 bases. The CDR3 has 12 residues. V was clipped by 3 bases and J by 13 bases; unmatched bases: 5. Per the germline V gene, CDR1 is KGHSH and CDR2 is LQKENI. CDR3 region: CASSPRTGSQFF. In nucleotides, the CDR3 is TGTGCCAGCTCACCGAGGACAGGGTCACAGTTCTTC.

The chain employs TRBV19 and TRBJ2-3; 11 bases are shared with TRBD2. Germline trimming cut 3 bases from V and 6 bases from J; bases unmatched to any gene: 2. This CDR3 comprises 14 residues. Per germline, CDR1 LNHDA and CDR2 SQIVND (reference sequence). CDR3 DNA sequence: TGTGCCAGTAGTATGACTAGCGGGGCCGATACGCAGTATTTT. It specifies CASSMTSGADTQYF.

The chain is built from TRBV6-1 and TRBJ1-1, with D maybe TRBD1 (6 bases). V lost 6 bases and J 1 base, leaving 12 bases between the germline ends. This CDR3 is built from 14 residues. CDR1 is MNHNS, CDR2 SASEGT, per germline. For the CDR3, the DNA is TGTGCCAGCAGCCGGGACACCCCGAACACTGAAGCTTTCTTT. Amino acid sequence: CASSRDTPNTEAFF.

The chain carries TRBV7-7 and TRBJ1-1; D possibly corresponds to TRBD1 (6 bases). The germline CDR1 and CDR2 sequences are SSHAT and FNYEAQ (reference sequence). Between the trimmed V and J ends, which lost 3 bases and 4 bases, there was a span of 18 bases. The CDR3 consists of 16 residues. The CDR3 region has the DNA TGTGCCAGCAGCTTCCGGGACACTCCTGGGGGCACTGAAGCTTTCTTT. It codes for CASSFRDTPGGTEAFF.

This clone has more than one count but fewer than ten. The chain uses TRBV7-2 and TRBJ2-7, with 8 bases that match TRBD2. After removal of 2 bases from V and 3 bases from J, the junction contained 0 bases not matched to a gene. Germline V gene lookup returns CDR1 SGHTA and CDR2 FQGNSA. This CDR3 spans 13 amino acids. As DNA, the CDR3 is TGTGCCAGCAGCTTAAGCGGGAGCTACGAGCAGTACTTC. Translated, it gives CASSLSGSYEQYF.

The gene calls are TRBV11-2 and TRBJ2-7; D gene unclear. The CDR3 is made up of 13 amino acids. The germline V and J ends were trimmed by 1 base and 3 bases, with 7 bases remaining between them. CDR1 and CDR2 from the germline V gene are SGHAT and FQNNGV. This chain's CDR3 is CASSLGVFYEQYF. CDR3 nucleotides: TGTGCCAGCAGCTTAGGAGTTTTCTACGAGCAGTACTTC.

J is TRBJ2-5 and V is TRBV9, with a tentative D call TRBD1 (8 bases). CDR1 and CDR2 (germline): SGDLS, YYNGEE. This CDR3 is built from 16 residues. Deletions cut 3 bases from V and 7 bases from J, with 22 bases between. The CDR3 region is CASSEGGTGQGVTQYF. In DNA, the CDR3 is TGTGCCAGCAGCGAGGGGGGGACCGGACAGGGAGTGACCCAGTACTTC.

The J gene is TRBJ1-5, the V gene TRBV13, with D hard to call. Trimming took 5 bases from V and 3 from J, leaving 11 bases between them. The CDR3 spans 14 residues. Germline V gives CDR1 PRHDT, CDR2 FYEKMQ (reference sequence). The CDR3 sequence: CASSRGGNNQPQHF. The CDR3 DNA reads TGTGCCAGCAGCCGGGGAGGGAACAATCAGCCCCAGCATTTT.

This clone has just a few counts. The chain couples TRBV9 to TRBJ2-3; 12 bases align to TRBD2. V shed 5 bases, J shed 2 bases, and the junction held 6 bases outside the gene matches. This CDR3 is 16 amino acids long. In germline, CDR1 is SGDLS, CDR2 YYNGEE. The CDR3 region has the DNA TGTGCCAGCAGTAGGACTAGCGGGAAGAACACAGATACGCAGTATTTT. It specifies CASSRTSGKNTDTQYF.

The rearrangement links TRBV19 to TRBJ1-3, with no clear D. Trimming cost V 3 bases and J 0 bases, with 9 bases left between them. Germline V gene lookup returns CDR1 LNHDA and CDR2 SQIVND (reference sequence). This CDR3 comprises 15 residues. The CDR3 nucleotides read TGTGCCAGTAGTATCCGCGGGAGCTCTGGAAACACCATATATTTT. Protein: CASSIRGSSGNTIYF. Supplemented by reference TRBV19 and TRBJ1-3, the full variable domain reads DGGITQSPKYLFRKEGQNVTLSCEQNLNHDAMYWYRQDPGQGLRLIYYSQIVNDFQKGDIAEGYSVSREKKESFPLTVTSAQKNPTAFYLCASSIRGSSGNTIYFGEGSWLTVV.

This CDR3 is CASSLVGDTEAFF. The CDR3 bases are TGTGCCAGCAGCTTGGTAGGGGACACTGAAGCTTTCTTT. The chain uses TRBV5-4 and TRBJ1-1; weak D call: TRBD1 (5 bases). CDR3 length: 13 residues. V was cut by 0 bases and J by 3 bases, with 6 bases left in between. Germline V gives CDR1 SGHNT, CDR2 YYREEE (reference sequence).

The V call is TRBV4-1, the J call TRBJ1-1, with D uncertain. Germline-derived CDR1 and CDR2 are MGHRA and YSYEKL. The CDR3 covers 14 residues. Trimming removed 4 bases from V and 1 base from J, with 10 bases in between. Here the CDR3 reads CASSPVLKNTEAFF. The CDR3 region has the DNA TGCGCCAGCAGCCCTGTTTTAAAGAACACTGAAGCTTTCTTT.

The chain uses TRBV5-1 and TRBJ2-7, with D possibly being TRBD2 (5 bases). The V end was cut by 7 bases, the J end by 1 base, with 15 bases between. The CDR3 totals 14 residues. Germline CDR1 is SGHRS and CDR2 is YFSETQ. Written as DNA, the CDR3 is TGCGCCAGCGGCCGGGATCCCTCTTCCTACGAGCAGTACTTC. Protein: CASGRDPSSYEQYF.

Here the CDR3 reads CASNWGSGNTEAFF. The CDR3 region has the DNA TGTGCCAGCAACTGGGGCTCGGGTAACACTGAAGCTTTCTTT. The chain couples TRBV11-2 to TRBJ1-1; TRBD1 might be the D (5 bases). Germline CDR1 reads SGHAT; CDR2 reads FQNNGV. Between the trimmed V and J ends, which lost 7 bases and 2 bases, there was a span of 14 bases. This CDR3 contains 14 residues. Drawing the rest from reference TRBV11-2 and TRBJ1-1, the complete variable domain is EAGVAQSPRYKIIEKRQSVAFWCNPISGHATLYWYQQILGQGPKLLIQFQNNGVVDDSQLPKDRFSAERLKGVDSTLKIQPAKLEDSAVYLCASNWGSGNTEAFFGQGTRLTVV.

This clone was counted once. The gene calls are TRBV29-1 and TRBJ2-1, with 10 bases fitting TRBD2. This CDR3 is built from 14 residues. Germline V lookup: CDR1 SQVTM, CDR2 ANQGSEA. V lost 7 bases and J lost 6; bases outside the gene matches: 9. CDR3: CSAGTSEFPNEQFF. The CDR3 DNA reads TGCAGCGCTGGGACTAGCGAGTTCCCCAATGAGCAGTTCTTC.

The chain is built from TRBV5-6 and TRBJ1-6, with D possibly TRBD1 on 5 matching bases. Deletions cut 4 bases from V and 5 bases from J, with 10 bases between. The CDR3 sequence is 14 residues long. The germline CDR1 and CDR2 sequences are SGHDT and YYEEEE. The CDR3 region is CASSTGYHNSPLHF. In nucleotides, the CDR3 is TGTGCCAGCAGCACAGGTTACCATAATTCACCCCTCCACTTT.

There are a few counts of this clone. The chain carries TRBV6-6 and TRBJ2-3, with TRBD2 identical over 11 bases. The CDR3 is made up of 14 amino acids. CDR1 is MNHNY and CDR2 is SVGAGI in the germline V gene (reference sequence). Losses at the gene ends were 6 bases for V and 3 bases for J; bases not matched to a gene: 2. The CDR3 protein is CASRRLAGTDTQYF. The CDR3 region has the DNA TGTGCCAGCAGACGACTAGCGGGAACAGATACGCAGTATTTT.

CDR3 nucleotide sequence: TGTGCCAGCGGACCGACAGGGGGCCCCGCTAACTATGGCTACACCTTC. Amino acid sequence: CASGPTGGPANYGYTF. The chain carries TRBV21-1 and TRBJ1-2; the table names TRBD1, a call not compared with the DNA. TRBV21-1 is recorded as a pseudogene. The CDR3 contains 16 residues.

The J gene is TRBJ2-7, the V gene TRBV4-2; TRBD1 matches at 9 bases. V shed 4 bases and J 2 bases; nucleotides not matched to a gene: 6. The CDR3 extends over 15 amino acids. Germline CDR1 is LGHNA and CDR2 is YNFKEQ. CDR3 in amino acids: CASSPTGTGPYEQYF. The DNA of the CDR3 is TGTGCCAGCAGCCCAACCGGGACAGGGCCCTACGAGCAGTACTTC.

This chain links TRBV29-1 with TRBJ2-7; tentative D call: TRBD1 (6 bases). The CDR3 extends over 13 amino acids. V lost 7 bases to trimming and J lost 2 bases, with 15 bases between them. CDR1 is SQVTM, CDR2 ANQGSEA, per germline. CDR3 sequence: CSGVAGDTYEQYF. For the CDR3, the DNA is TGCAGCGGCGTGGCAGGGGATACCTACGAGCAGTACTTC.

The genes are TRBV19 and TRBJ2-7; 9 nucleotides match TRBD1. V lost 8 bases to trimming and J lost 2 bases; unmatched junction nucleotides: 10. From germline, CDR1 is LNHDA and CDR2 SQIVND (reference sequence). The CDR3 is made up of 15 amino acids. The CDR3 sequence is CASQRKRDRAYEQYF. The CDR3 coding sequence is TGTGCCAGTCAGAGGAAACGGGACAGGGCCTACGAGCAGTACTTC.